The present TCR beta chain was sequenced within a study of blood T cells in healthy people across ages. Study results and limitations: Estimated diversity that came from one million T cells was considered an underestimate.

Sample-barcoded 5' priming and a J-beta primer mix drove a second PCR of roughly 7 to 11 cycles. TCRdb independently ran MiXCR on the 5' RACE reads; one entry per CDR3 protein. The sample shows 850,000 or so distinct CDR3 sequences, around 28% of them seen only once. A note on this clonotype: What it binds is not known.

Material for sequencing was blood. The TCR comes from a woman at least 80 years old in good health.

This chain's CDR3 is CATSREKGRTGELFF. CDR3 in DNA: TGTGCCACCAGCAGAGAGAAGGGGAGGACCGGGGAGCTGTTTTTT. V usage is TRBV15 and J usage is TRBJ2-2; D may be TRBD2 (6 bases). V was trimmed by 0 bases and J by 5 bases, leaving 10 bases between them. Looked up from germline, CDR1 is LNHNV and CDR2 is YYDKDF (reference sequence). The CDR3 covers 15 residues. Filled out from reference TRBV15 and TRBJ2-2, the complete variable domain reads DAMVIQNPRYQVTQFGKPVTLSCSQTLNHNVMYWYQQKSSQAPKLLFHYYDKDFNNEADTPDNFQSRRPNTSFCFLDIRSPGLGDTAMYLCATSREKGRTGELFFGEGSRLTVL.